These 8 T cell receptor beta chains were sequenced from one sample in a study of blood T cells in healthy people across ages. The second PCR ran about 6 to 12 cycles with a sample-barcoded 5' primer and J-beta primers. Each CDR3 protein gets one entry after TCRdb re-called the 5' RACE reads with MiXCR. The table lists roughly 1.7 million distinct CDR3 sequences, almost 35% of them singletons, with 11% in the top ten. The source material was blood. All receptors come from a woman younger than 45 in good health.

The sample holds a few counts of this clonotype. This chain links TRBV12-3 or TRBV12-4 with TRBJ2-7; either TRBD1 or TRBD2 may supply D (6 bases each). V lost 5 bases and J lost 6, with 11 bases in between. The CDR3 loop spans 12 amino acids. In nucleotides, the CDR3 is TGTGCCAGCAGTATAGGGGGAGGCGAGCAGTACTTC. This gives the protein CASSIGGGEQYF.

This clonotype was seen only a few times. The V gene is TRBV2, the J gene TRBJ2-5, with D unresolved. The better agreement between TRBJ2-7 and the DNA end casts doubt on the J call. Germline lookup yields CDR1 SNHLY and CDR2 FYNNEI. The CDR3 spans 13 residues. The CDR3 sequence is CASSVHGPDEQYF. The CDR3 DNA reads TGTGCCAGCAGTGTCCACGGACCAGACGAGCAGTACTTC.

The DNA of the CDR3 is TGTGCCAGCAGCTTAGAGGGGGTAAACGAGCAGTACTTC. It yields the protein CASSLEGVNEQYF. This chain uses TRBV7-9 with TRBJ2-7; tentatively, D is TRBD1 (6 bases). Germline CDR1 SEHNR, CDR2 FQNEAQ (reference sequence). V was shortened by 1 base and J by 5 bases, with 9 bases between the two germline ends. The CDR3 totals 13 residues.

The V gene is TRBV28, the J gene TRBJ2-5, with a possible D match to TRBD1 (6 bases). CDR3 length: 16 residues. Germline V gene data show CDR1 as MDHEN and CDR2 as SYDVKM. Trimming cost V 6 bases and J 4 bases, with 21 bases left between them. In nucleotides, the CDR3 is TGTGCCAGCAGCCACCAACAGGGAGTGGGGAGAGAGACCCAGTACTTC. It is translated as CASSHQQGVGRETQYF.

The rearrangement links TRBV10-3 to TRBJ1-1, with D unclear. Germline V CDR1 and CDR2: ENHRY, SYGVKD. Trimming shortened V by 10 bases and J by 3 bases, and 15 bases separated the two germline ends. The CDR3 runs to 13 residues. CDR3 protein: CATRSGKYTEAFF. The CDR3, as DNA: TGTGCCACCAGGTCGGGGAAATACACTGAAGCTTTCTTT.

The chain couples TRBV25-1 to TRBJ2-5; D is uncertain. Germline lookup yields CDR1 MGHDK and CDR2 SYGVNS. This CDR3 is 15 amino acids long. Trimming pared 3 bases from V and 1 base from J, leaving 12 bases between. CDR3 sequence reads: CASSDTLDLQETQYF. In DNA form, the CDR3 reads TGTGCCAGCAGTGACACGCTGGACCTCCAAGAGACCCAGTACTTC.

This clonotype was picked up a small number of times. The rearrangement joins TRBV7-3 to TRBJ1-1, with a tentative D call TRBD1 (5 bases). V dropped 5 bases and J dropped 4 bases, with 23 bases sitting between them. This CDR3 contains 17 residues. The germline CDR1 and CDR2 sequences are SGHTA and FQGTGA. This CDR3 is CASSPTRDQMGTTEAFF. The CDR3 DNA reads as TGTGCCAGCAGCCCGACGAGGGATCAAATGGGGACCACTGAAGCTTTCTTT. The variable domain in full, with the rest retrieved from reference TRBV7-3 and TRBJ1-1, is GAGVSQTPSNKVTEKGKYVELRCDPISGHTALYWYRQSLGQGPEFLIYFQGTGAADDSGLPNDRFFAVRPEGSVSTLKIQRTERGDSAVYLCASSPTRDQMGTTEAFFGQGTRLTVV.

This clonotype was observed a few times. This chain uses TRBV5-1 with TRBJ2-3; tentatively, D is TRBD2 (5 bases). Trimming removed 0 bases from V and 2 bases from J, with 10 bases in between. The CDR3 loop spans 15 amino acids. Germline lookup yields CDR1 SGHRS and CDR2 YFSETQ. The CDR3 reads CASSLESLVTDTQYF. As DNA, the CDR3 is TGCGCCAGCAGCTTGGAATCACTAGTCACAGATACGCAGTATTTT.